The 3 T cell receptor beta chains below all came from one sample that was sequenced in a study of control samples from healthy donors and cancer patients. Some clones are missing from TCRdb's copy, which holds only in-frame ones; the method was immunoSEQ multiplex PCR. In the table there are roughly 200,000 clones, 85% to 95% of which are singletons. The specimen was blood. Source of these receptors: a man younger than 35 in good health.

By sample fraction, this clone is medium-sized. V and J are TRBV7-2 and TRBJ2-7; TRBD1 is a possible D gene (5 bases). Trimming took 1 base from V and 2 from J, leaving 9 bases between them. The CDR3 is made up of 14 amino acids. CDR1 and CDR2 (germline): SGHTA, FQGNSA. The CDR3 nucleotides are TGTGCCAGCAGCTTAGAGGCAGGGCCCTACGAGCAGTACTTC. It codes for CASSLEAGPYEQYF.

Only one count was recorded for this clone. V usage is TRBV19 and J usage is TRBJ2-1, with D perhaps matching TRBD1 or TRBD2 (5 bases each). CDR1 LNHDA and CDR2 SQIVND come from the germline V gene (reference sequence). There are 13 residues in the CDR3. Trimming cost V 7 bases and J 8 bases, with 15 bases left between them. This CDR3 is CASTSRGVDEQFF. The DNA for the CDR3 is TGTGCCAGTACGTCCCGAGGGGTCGATGAGCAGTTCTTC.

V usage is TRBV4-1 and J usage is TRBJ2-5; perhaps TRBD1 as D (5 bases). This CDR3 is built from 15 residues. The germline V gene encodes CDR1 MGHRA and CDR2 YSYEKL. V lost 4 bases to trimming and J lost 4 bases, with 16 bases between them. The CDR3 loop is CASSRTRGIRETQYF. The DNA for the CDR3 is TGCGCCAGCAGCCGGACAAGGGGTATTCGAGAGACCCAGTACTTC.